The sequence of this T cell receptor (beta chain) was determined in a study of shared clonotypes between healthy human individuals. Study details: With ages of 18 to 49, the donors were two women and a few men. General study findings and limits: Clonotypes not shared had lower generation probabilities than those common to all four donors. Sampling involved blood alone; tissue repertoires likely differ.

Original processing methods: Filtering differed because ImmunoSEQ produced junction-only sequences that carried no quality scores. The data were produced by immunoSEQ multiplex PCR, yet TCRdb's version contains in-frame clones alone and is incomplete. V, J and clone size were drawn from that table, and D and trimming were deduced from the DNA. This table has about 2 million clones, about 95% appearing once. Concerning this clone itself: Its antigen remains unidentified.

Terminally differentiated effector memory CD45RA+ cells were left out of the naive CD8 fraction, which was CD45RO-negative and positively selected for CCR7. The CDR3 consists of 13 residues. Per germline, CDR1 SGHDT and CDR2 YYEEEE. V was cut by 7 bases and J by 2 bases, with 13 bases left in between. The TCR sequence derives from a man aged 18 to 30 in good health. The source material was naive CD8+ T cells sorted from blood. The chain is built from TRBV5-6 and TRBJ2-7, with unresolved D. The CDR3 loop reads CASRSGEAYEQYF. The DNA for the CDR3 is TGTGCCAGCCGCTCCGGTGAGGCCTACGAGCAGTACTTC.